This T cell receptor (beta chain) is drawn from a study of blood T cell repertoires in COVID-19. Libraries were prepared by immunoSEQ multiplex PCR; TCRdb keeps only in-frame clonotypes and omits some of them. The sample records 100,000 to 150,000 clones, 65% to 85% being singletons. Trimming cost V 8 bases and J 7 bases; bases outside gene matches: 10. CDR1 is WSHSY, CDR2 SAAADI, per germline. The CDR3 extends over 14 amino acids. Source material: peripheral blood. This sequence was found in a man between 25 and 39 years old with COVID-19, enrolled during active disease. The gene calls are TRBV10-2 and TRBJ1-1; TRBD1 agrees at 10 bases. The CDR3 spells CASARQGANVEAFF. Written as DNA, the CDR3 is TGCGCCAGCGCTCGACAGGGGGCCAACGTTGAAGCTTTCTTT.